The sequence of this T cell receptor (beta chain) was determined in a study of cytomegalovirus exposure and HLA in healthy donors. Study observations and caveats: There was a cluster of highly shared sequence variants that was likely a sequencing artifact. CMV antigen specificity was confirmed in vitro for a few CMV-associated chains.

Amplification used 60 Vbeta primers and 13 Jbeta primers. Libraries were prepared by immunoSEQ multiplex PCR; TCRdb keeps only in-frame clonotypes and omits some of them. The table lists about 160,000 clones, approximately 80% of them singletons. Concerning this clone: Its target is unknown.

As for the donors, each was a healthy bone marrow donor. J lost 0 bases, V lost 11 bases, and 8 bases had no gene match. Germline values: CDR1 MDHEN, CDR2 SYDVKM. The CDR3 is made up of 16 amino acids. Sample: PBMCs. The chain links TRBV28 to TRBJ2-1, with 12 bases aligning to TRBD2. The TCR was taken from a man in his fifties or sixties in good health and CMV-seropositive. Written as DNA, the CDR3 is TGTGCCGCCCCCCGACTAGCGGGGGACTCCTACAATGAGCAGTTCTTC. Translating gives CAAPRLAGDSYNEQFF. The variable domain in full, completed from reference TRBV28 and TRBJ2-1, reads DVKVTQSSRYLVKRTGEKVFLECVQDMDHENMFWYRQDPGLGLRLIYFSYDVKMKEKGDIPEGYSVSREKKERFSLILESASTNQTSMYLCAAPRLAGDSYNEQFFGPGTRLTVL.